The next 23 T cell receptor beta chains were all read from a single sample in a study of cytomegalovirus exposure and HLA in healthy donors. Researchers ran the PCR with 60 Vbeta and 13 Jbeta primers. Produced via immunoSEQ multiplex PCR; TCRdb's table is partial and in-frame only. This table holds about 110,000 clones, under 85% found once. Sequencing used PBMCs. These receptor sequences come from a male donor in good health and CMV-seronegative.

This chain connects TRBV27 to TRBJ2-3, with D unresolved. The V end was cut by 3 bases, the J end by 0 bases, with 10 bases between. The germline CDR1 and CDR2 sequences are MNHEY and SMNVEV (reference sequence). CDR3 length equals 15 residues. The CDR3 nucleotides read TGTGCCAGCAGTTTTTTCAGATCTAGCACAGATACGCAGTATTTT. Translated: CASSFFRSSTDTQYF.

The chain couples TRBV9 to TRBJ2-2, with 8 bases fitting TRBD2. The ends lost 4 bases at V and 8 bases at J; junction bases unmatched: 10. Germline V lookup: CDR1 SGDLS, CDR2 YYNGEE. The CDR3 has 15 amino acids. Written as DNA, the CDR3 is TGTGCCAGCAGCCCAAGCGGGGGTATTACAGGGGAGCTGTTTTTT. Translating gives CASSPSGGITGELFF.

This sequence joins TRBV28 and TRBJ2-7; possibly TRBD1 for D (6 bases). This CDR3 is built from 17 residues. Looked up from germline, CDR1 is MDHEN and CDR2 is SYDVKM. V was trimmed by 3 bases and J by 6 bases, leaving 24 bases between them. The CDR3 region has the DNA TGTGCCAGCAGTTTGGCCGACTGGGCGGGCCTAGGGGGCGAGCAGTACTTC. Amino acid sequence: CASSLADWAGLGGEQYF.

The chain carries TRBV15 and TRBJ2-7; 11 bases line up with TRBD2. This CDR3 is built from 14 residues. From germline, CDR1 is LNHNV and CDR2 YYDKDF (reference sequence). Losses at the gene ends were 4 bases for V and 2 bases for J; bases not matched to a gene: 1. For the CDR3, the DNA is TGTGCCACCAGCACTAGCGGGAGGACCTACGAGCAGTACTTC. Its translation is CATSTSGRTYEQYF.

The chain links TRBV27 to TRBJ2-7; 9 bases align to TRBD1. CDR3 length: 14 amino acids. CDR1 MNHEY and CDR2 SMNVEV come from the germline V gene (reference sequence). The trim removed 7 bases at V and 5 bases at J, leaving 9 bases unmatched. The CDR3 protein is CASTPGTGGDEQYF. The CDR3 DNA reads TGTGCCAGCACCCCCGGTACAGGGGGCGACGAGCAGTACTTC.

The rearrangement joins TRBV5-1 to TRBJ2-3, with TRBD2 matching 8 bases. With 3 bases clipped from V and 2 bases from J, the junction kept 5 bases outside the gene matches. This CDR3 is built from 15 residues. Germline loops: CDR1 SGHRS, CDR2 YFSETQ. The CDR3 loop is CASSWSGGATDTQYF. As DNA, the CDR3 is TGCGCCAGCAGCTGGTCGGGAGGGGCCACAGATACGCAGTATTTT. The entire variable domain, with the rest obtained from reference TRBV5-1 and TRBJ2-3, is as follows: KAGVTQTPRYLIKTRGQQVTLSCSPISGHRSVSWYQQTPGQGLQFLFEYFSETQRNKGNFPGRFSGRQFSNSRSEMNVSTLELGDSALYLCASSWSGGATDTQYFGPGTRLTVL.

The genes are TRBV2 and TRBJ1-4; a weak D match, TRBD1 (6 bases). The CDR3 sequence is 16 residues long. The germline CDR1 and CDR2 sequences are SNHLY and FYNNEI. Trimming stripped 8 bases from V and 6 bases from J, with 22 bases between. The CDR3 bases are TGTGCCAGCGTCGAGACAGGTGGTTTGTTCGATGAAAAACTGTTTTTT. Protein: CASVETGGLFDEKLFF.

CDR3 in DNA: TGTGCCACTGCTGTAGAACAGGGGGATAACCAGCCCCAGCATTTT. Its protein is CATAVEQGDNQPQHF. The V gene is TRBV15, the J gene TRBJ1-5; 8 nucleotides align to TRBD1. Germline assignment: CDR1 LNHNV and CDR2 YYDKDF (reference sequence). CDR3 length: 15 residues. J gave up 7 bases and V 9 bases, and 14 bases lay outside the gene matches.

CDR3 amino acids: CASSPTLPGTSGSDEQFF. CDR3 bases: TGTGCCAGCTCACCGACCTTACCCGGGACTAGCGGGAGCGACGAGCAGTTCTTC. The genes are TRBV18 and TRBJ2-1; 14 bases are shared with TRBD2. CDR3 size: 18 residues. Germline CDR1 is KGHSH and CDR2 is LQKENI. The V segment lost 3 bases and the J segment 10 bases; nucleotides outside the gene matches: 14.

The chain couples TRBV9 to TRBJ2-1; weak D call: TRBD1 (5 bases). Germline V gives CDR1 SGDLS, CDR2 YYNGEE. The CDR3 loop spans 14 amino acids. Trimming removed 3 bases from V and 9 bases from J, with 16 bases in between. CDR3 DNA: TGTGCCAGCAGCGCACCCTATGACACAGGTGAGCAGTTCTTC. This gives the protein CASSAPYDTGEQFF.

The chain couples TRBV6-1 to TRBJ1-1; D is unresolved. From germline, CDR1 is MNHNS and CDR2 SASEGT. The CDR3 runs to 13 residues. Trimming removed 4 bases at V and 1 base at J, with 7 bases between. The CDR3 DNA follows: TGTGCCAGCAGTGGAAGACAGAACACTGAAGCTTTCTTT. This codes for CASSGRQNTEAFF.

The CDR3 sequence: CASSGSLNGGYTF. CDR3 nucleotides: TGTGCCAGCAGCGGTAGCTTAAACGGGGGCTACACCTTC. V gene TRBV28 combines with J gene TRBJ1-2, with unresolved D. V lost 6 bases and J lost 8, with 16 bases in between. CDR1 is MDHEN, CDR2 SYDVKM, per germline. This CDR3 contains 13 residues.

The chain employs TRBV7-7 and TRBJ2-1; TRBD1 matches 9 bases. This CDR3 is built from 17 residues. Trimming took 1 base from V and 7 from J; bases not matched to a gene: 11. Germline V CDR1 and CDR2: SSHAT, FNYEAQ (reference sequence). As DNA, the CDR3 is TGTGCCAGCAGCTTAGATCTAAGGACAGGGGATAGGAATGAGCAGTTCTTC. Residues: CASSLDLRTGDRNEQFF. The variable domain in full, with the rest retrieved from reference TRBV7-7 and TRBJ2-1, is GAGVSQSPRYKVTKRGQDVTLRCDPISSHATLYWYQQALGQGPEFLTYFNYEAQPDKSGLPSDRFSAERPEGSISTLTIQRTEQRDSAMYRCASSLDLRTGDRNEQFFGPGTRLTVL.

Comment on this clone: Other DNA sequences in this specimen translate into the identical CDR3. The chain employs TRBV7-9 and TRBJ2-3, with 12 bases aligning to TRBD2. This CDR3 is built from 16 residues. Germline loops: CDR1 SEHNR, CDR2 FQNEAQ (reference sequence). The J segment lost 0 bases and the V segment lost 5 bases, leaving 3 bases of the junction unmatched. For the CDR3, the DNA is TGTGCCAGCAGCCCGGGACTAGCGGGTAGCACAGATACGCAGTATTTT. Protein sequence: CASSPGLAGSTDTQYF.

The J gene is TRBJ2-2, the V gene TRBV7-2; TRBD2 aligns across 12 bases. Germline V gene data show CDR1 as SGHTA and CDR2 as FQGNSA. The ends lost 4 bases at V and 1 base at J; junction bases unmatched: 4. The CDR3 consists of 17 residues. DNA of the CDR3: TGTGCCAGCAGCTCTAGCGGGAGGGCCAGGAACACCGGGGAGCTGTTTTTT. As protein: CASSSSGRARNTGELFF.

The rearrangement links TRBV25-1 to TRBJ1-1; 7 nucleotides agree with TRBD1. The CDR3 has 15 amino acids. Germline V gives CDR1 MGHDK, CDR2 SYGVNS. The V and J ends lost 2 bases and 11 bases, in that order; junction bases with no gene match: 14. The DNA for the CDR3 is TGTGCCAGCAGTGAAGGTTGGACAAGACAGGGCTATGCTTTCTTT. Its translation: CASSEGWTRQGYAFF.

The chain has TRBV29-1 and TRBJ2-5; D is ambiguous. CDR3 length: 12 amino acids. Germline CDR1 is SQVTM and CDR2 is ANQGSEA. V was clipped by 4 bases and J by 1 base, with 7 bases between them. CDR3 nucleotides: TGCAGCGTTGGGCTTTCCCAAGAGACCCAGTACTTC. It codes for CSVGLSQETQYF.

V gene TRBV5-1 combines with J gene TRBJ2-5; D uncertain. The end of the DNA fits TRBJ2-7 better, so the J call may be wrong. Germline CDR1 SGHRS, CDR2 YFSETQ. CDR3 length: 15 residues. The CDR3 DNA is TGCGCCAGCAGCTTGGCTTCCAACTCGATCTACGAGCAGTACTTC. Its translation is CASSLASNSIYEQYF.

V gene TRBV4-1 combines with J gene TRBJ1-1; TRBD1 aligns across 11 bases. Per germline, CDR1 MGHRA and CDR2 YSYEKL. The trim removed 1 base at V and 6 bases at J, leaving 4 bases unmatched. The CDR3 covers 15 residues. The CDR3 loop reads CASSQGTGGPPEAFF. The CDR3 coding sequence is TGCGCCAGCAGCCAAGGGACAGGGGGCCCCCCTGAAGCTTTCTTT.

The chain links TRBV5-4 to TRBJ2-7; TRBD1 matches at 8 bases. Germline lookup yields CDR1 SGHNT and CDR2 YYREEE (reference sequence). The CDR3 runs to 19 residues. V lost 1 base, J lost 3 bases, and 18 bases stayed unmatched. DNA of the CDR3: TGTGCCAGCAGCTTGCGCCTCGGACAGGGAGGCGTGGGTCGCTACGAGCAGTACTTC. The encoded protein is CASSLRLGQGGVGRYEQYF.

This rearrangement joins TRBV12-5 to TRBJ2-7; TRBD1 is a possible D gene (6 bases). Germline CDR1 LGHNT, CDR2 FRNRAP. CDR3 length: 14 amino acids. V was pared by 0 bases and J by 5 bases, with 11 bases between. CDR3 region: CASGLVPTGDEQYF. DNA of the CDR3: TGTGCTAGTGGTTTGGTACCGACAGGCGACGAGCAGTACTTC.

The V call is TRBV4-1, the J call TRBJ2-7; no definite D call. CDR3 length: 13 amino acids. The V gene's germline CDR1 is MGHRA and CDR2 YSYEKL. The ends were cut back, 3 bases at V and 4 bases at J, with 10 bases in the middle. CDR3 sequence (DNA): TGCGCCAGCAGCCAGGTGCCAGTTTACGAGCAGTACTTC. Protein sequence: CASSQVPVYEQYF.

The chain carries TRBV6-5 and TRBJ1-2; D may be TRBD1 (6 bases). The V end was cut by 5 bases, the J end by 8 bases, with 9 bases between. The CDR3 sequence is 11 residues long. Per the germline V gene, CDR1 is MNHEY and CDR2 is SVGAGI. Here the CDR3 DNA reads TGTGCCAGCAGTCGGGGGGGCGGCTACACCTTC. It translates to CASSRGGGYTF.